These 19 T cell receptor beta chains share one sample of origin, sequenced in a study of identical twins. TCRdb reprocessed the 5' RACE reads via MiXCR and lists one record per CDR3 protein. Altogether around 500,000 distinct CDR3 sequences are present, approximately 14% being singletons, with the ten largest covering about 0.52%. The sample was also reused in another study, on yellow fever vaccine responses in identical twins.

Sample: CD4+ T cells sorted from blood. These receptor sequences come from a woman between 18 and 30 years old in good health.

The V and J genes are TRBV3-1 and TRBJ2-3; D assignment may be TRBD1 or TRBD2 (5 bases each). The CDR3 is 14 residues long. Germline values: CDR1 LGHDT, CDR2 YNNKEL (reference sequence). Trimming took off 4 bases at V and 3 bases at J, with 11 bases between the two ends. The CDR3 DNA reads as TGTGCCAGCAGCCCGGGACGGATTACAGATACGCAGTATTTT. This encodes CASSPGRITDTQYF.

The V gene is TRBV11-2, the J gene TRBJ2-7; D is unresolved. Germline CDR1 and CDR2: SGHAT and FQNNGV. The V end lost 4 bases, the J end lost 2 bases, and 12 bases lay between the germline ends. The CDR3 runs to 14 residues. DNA of the CDR3: TGTGCCAGCAGCTACCTACTTACTCCCTACGAGCAGTACTTC. Translated: CASSYLLTPYEQYF.

This clonotype has only a few counts. The rearrangement uses TRBV7-2 and TRBJ2-7; D is undetermined. Germline V gene lookup returns CDR1 SGHTA and CDR2 FQGNSA. The CDR3 covers 14 residues. The V end lost 0 bases, the J end lost 4 bases, and 10 bases lay between the germline ends. The CDR3 loop reads CASSLAVEMYEQYF. CDR3 nucleotide sequence: TGTGCCAGCAGCTTAGCGGTAGAAATGTACGAGCAGTACTTC. The full variable domain, rest sourced from reference TRBV7-2 and TRBJ2-7, is GAGVSQSPSNKVTEKGKDVELRCDPISGHTALYWYRQSLGQGLEFLIYFQGNSAPDKSGLPSDRFSAERTGGSVSTLTIQRTQQEDSAVYLCASSLAVEMYEQYFGPGTRLTVT.

The CDR3 loop is CATSGGTWGELFF. The CDR3 bases are TGTGCCACCAGTGGAGGGACGTGGGGGGAGCTGTTTTTT. The V call is TRBV24-1, the J call TRBJ2-2, with D perhaps being TRBD1 or TRBD2 (5 bases each). V lost 5 bases and J lost 8, with 11 bases in between. CDR1 is KGHDR and CDR2 is SFDVKD in the germline V gene. The CDR3 totals 13 residues.

This clonotype was observed a few times. The V gene is TRBV5-1, the J gene TRBJ2-1, with D perhaps assigned TRBD1 or TRBD2 (5 bases each). Per the germline V gene, CDR1 is SGHRS and CDR2 is YFSETQ. The CDR3 runs to 18 residues. The V end lost 0 bases, the J end lost 0 bases, and 16 bases lay between the germline ends. The CDR3 here is CASSLAGHWGSSYNEQFF. The CDR3 region has the DNA TGCGCCAGCAGCTTGGCCGGACACTGGGGGAGCTCCTACAATGAGCAGTTCTTC.

The V and J genes are TRBV28 and TRBJ1-5; no firm D call. With 2 bases removed from V and 7 bases from J, the gap between germline ends came to 12 bases. This CDR3 has 14 amino acids. Germline CDR1 and CDR2: MDHEN and SYDVKM. In DNA form, the CDR3 reads TGTGCCAGCAGTTTAGTCGGGGAAAGCCAGCCCCAGCATTTT. The encoded protein is CASSLVGESQPQHF.

This clonotype was detected a few times. The V call is TRBV2, the J call TRBJ2-3, with a weak D call TRBD2 (5 bases). CDR3 length equals 14 residues. V was cut by 8 bases and J by 2 bases, with 14 bases left in between. In germline, CDR1 is SNHLY, CDR2 FYNNEI. CDR3 coding DNA: TGTGCCAGCTCTCGTTTGGGAGCCACAGATACGCAGTATTTT. This encodes CASSRLGATDTQYF.

The CDR3 here is CSATSSWGRGRRETQYF. The CDR3 nucleotides read TGCAGTGCTACCTCAAGCTGGGGCAGGGGGCGTCGGGAGACCCAGTACTTC. The rearrangement joins TRBV20-1 to TRBJ2-5; 8 bases fit TRBD1. Trimming removed 4 bases from V and 5 bases from J; junction bases left unmatched: 18. Germline CDR1 and CDR2: DFQATT and SNEGSKA (reference sequence). This CDR3 has 17 amino acids.

This clonotype showed up just a few times. The genes are TRBV5-1 and TRBJ2-1; the D gene is possibly TRBD1 (5 bases). Germline V gives CDR1 SGHRS, CDR2 YFSETQ. The CDR3 consists of 16 residues. Trimming removed 1 base from V and 0 bases from J, with 11 bases in between. DNA for the CDR3: TGCGCCAGCAGCTTGCCAGGGCAAAGCTCCTACAATGAGCAGTTCTTC. Translation gives CASSLPGQSSYNEQFF.

The rearrangement uses TRBV11-2 and TRBJ2-7, with D possibly being TRBD2 (5 bases). CDR1 is SGHAT, CDR2 FQNNGV, per germline. CDR3 length: 14 residues. The V end lost 1 base, the J end lost 3 bases, and 10 bases lay between the germline ends. The CDR3 region has the DNA TGTGCCAGCAGCTTAGTCGGACTTTACTACGAGCAGTACTTC. Amino acids: CASSLVGLYYEQYF.

V is TRBV3-1 and J is TRBJ2-3; 14 nucleotides line up with TRBD2. Germline CDR1 reads LGHDT; CDR2 reads YNNKEL (reference sequence). Unmatched junction bases numbered 19, after V lost 0 bases and J lost 14 bases. This CDR3 region has 19 residues. Here the CDR3 reads CASSQDGRRGLAGVSTRYF. CDR3 coding DNA: TGTGCCAGCAGCCAAGATGGACGGAGGGGACTAGCGGGAGTCTCGACTCGGTATTTT.

V usage is TRBV5-1 and J usage is TRBJ2-7, with 7 positions matching TRBD1. Unmatched junction bases numbered 10, after V lost 3 bases and J lost 4 bases. The CDR3 loop spans 15 amino acids. Germline CDR1 SGHRS, CDR2 YFSETQ. DNA for the CDR3: TGCGCCAGCAGCTACCAGGGGGAAGTTGTGTACGAGCAGTACTTC. Translation gives CASSYQGEVVYEQYF.

This clonotype was recorded a few times. The chain has TRBV15 and TRBJ2-2; no firm D call. The germline V gene encodes CDR1 LNHNV and CDR2 YYDKDF (reference sequence). Between the trimmed V and J ends, which lost 0 bases and 6 bases, there was a span of 11 bases. The length of the CDR3 is 15 residues. The chain's CDR3 is CATSREALGAGELFF. The CDR3 DNA reads as TGTGCCACCAGCAGAGAGGCACTTGGCGCCGGGGAGCTGTTTTTT.

The chain combines TRBV4-1 with TRBJ2-7; D may be TRBD2 (6 bases). V was clipped by 1 base and J by 3 bases, with 25 bases between them. Germline V CDR1 and CDR2: MGHRA, YSYEKL. The CDR3 loop spans 19 amino acids. The CDR3 spells CASSQALGGAQANDYEQYF. CDR3 nucleotides: TGCGCCAGCAGCCAAGCCCTAGGAGGGGCCCAGGCCAATGACTACGAGCAGTACTTC.

This clonotype turned up a few times. This sequence joins TRBV20-1 and TRBJ2-5; D not resolved. Deletions cut 4 bases from V and 3 bases from J, with 9 bases between. The CDR3 spans 12 residues. Germline assignment: CDR1 DFQATT and CDR2 SNEGSKA (reference sequence). The CDR3 region is CSATPREETQYF. The CDR3 coding sequence is TGCAGTGCTACACCTAGGGAAGAGACCCAGTACTTC.

This clonotype was picked up a small number of times. The chain joins TRBV3-1 to TRBJ1-5; 9 bases fit TRBD1. CDR1 is LGHDT and CDR2 is YNNKEL in the germline V gene (reference sequence). V shed 1 base and J 2 bases; nucleotides not matched to a gene: 3. CDR3 size: 16 residues. This CDR3 is CASSQGWDRGNQPQHF. Written as DNA, the CDR3 is TGTGCCAGCAGCCAAGGGTGGGACAGGGGCAATCAGCCCCAGCATTTT.

This clonotype was counted only a few times. V usage is TRBV20-1 and J usage is TRBJ2-5; D uncertain. Trimming removed 3 bases from V and 2 bases from J, with 13 bases in between. The CDR3 totals 14 residues. CDR1 and CDR2 from the germline V gene are DFQATT and SNEGSKA (reference sequence). The CDR3 DNA sequence: TGCAGTGCTAGTTTCCCCCTAGGGCAAGAGACCCAGTACTTC. Its protein is CSASFPLGQETQYF.

This clonotype was seen more than once but under ten times. In DNA, the CDR3 is TGTGCCAGCAGTTTAGTCACCGGGACAGGTCCCTACGAGCAGTACTTC. Its translation: CASSLVTGTGPYEQYF. The V call is TRBV12-3 or TRBV12-4, the J call TRBJ2-7, with 8 bases that match TRBD1. The trim removed 1 base at V and 2 bases at J, leaving 7 bases unmatched. The CDR3 extends over 16 amino acids.

The rearrangement joins TRBV7-2 to TRBJ2-7, with D unresolved. The CDR3 totals 15 residues. CDR1 and CDR2 (germline): SGHTA, FQGNSA. Trimming stripped 1 base from V and 6 bases from J, with 16 bases between. The CDR3 nucleotides are TGTGCCAGCAGCTTAGGAGTCAGAGCCGGCGGCGAGCAGTACTTC. Encoded protein: CASSLGVRAGGEQYF. The complete variable domain, with remaining parts taken from reference TRBV7-2 and TRBJ2-7, reads GAGVSQSPSNKVTEKGKDVELRCDPISGHTALYWYRQSLGQGLEFLIYFQGNSAPDKSGLPSDRFSAERTGGSVSTLTIQRTQQEDSAVYLCASSLGVRAGGEQYFGPGTRLTVT.